This TCR beta chain was documented in a study of monozygotic twins with inflammatory bowel disease. From germline, CDR1 is SGHTA and CDR2 FQGNSA. The CDR3 sequence is 15 residues long. cDNA was made in eight separate reactions per sample. TCRalpha and TCRbeta cDNA underwent two nested PCRs of roughly 15 and 9 cycles. TCRdb reprocessed the 5' RACE reads, with one entry per CDR3 protein and no DNA. The sample features some 150,000 distinct CDR3 sequences, with about 1.2% in its top ten. A remark on this clonotype: Antigen: not known.

Whole-study results and caveats: In these data, no single strong IBD-associated signal or clonotype received support.

The sequencing sample was made of blood. This TCR was recovered from a human donor with ulcerative colitis or Crohn's disease, or a healthy co-twin of an affected twin (not recorded which). The rearrangement links TRBV7-2 to TRBJ2-7; TCRdb picks TRBD2, but there is no DNA to check that call. This CDR3 is CASSLVSGPTYEQYF.